This T cell receptor beta chain was found in a study of blood T cell repertoires in COVID-19. V lost 5 bases and J 2 bases, leaving 9 bases between the germline ends. The V gene's germline CDR1 is PRHDT and CDR2 FYEKMQ (reference sequence). The CDR3 contains 13 residues. TCRdb keeps only in-frame clones here, not all; method: immunoSEQ multiplex PCR. The sample yields 200,000 or so clones, 88% seen once. The chain joins TRBV13 to TRBJ2-5; TRBD2 is a possible D gene (5 bases). The sample was PBMCs or T cells enriched from blood (not recorded which). The origin of this receptor is a woman aged 30 to 39 who had recovered from COVID-19. CDR3 in amino acids: CASSLRLQETQYF. For the CDR3, the DNA is TGTGCCAGCAGCCTGAGACTACAAGAGACCCAGTACTTC.